This section outlines one T cell receptor beta chain sequence together with its context. TCRdb's table, derived via immunoSEQ multiplex PCR, lists solely in-frame clones and lacks some. The data contain about 160,000 clones, roughly four fifths of them seen just once; the ten biggest clones take up 3% to 4.5%. V dropped 5 bases and J dropped 8; count of bases not matched to a gene: 9. Germline lookup yields CDR1 LNHDA and CDR2 SQIVND (reference sequence). CDR3 length: 16 amino acids. These data originate in a study of blood T cell repertoires in COVID-19. Sequenced: peripheral blood. V gene TRBV19 combines with J gene TRBJ2-1, with 13 bases identical to TRBD2. This TCR derives from an elderly woman with acute or convalescent COVID-19. Here the CDR3 reads CASSGGTSGDQDEQFF. The CDR3 DNA reads TGTGCCAGTAGTGGGGGGACTAGCGGGGACCAAGATGAGCAGTTCTTC. Using reference TRBV19 and TRBJ2-1 for the parts outside the CDR3, the full variable domain is DGGITQSPKYLFRKEGQNVTLSCEQNLNHDAMYWYRQDPGQGLRLIYYSQIVNDFQKGDIAEGYSVSREKKESFPLTVTSAQKNPTAFYLCASSGGTSGDQDEQFFGPGTRLTVL.